The 5 T cell receptor beta chains below all came from one sample that was sequenced in a study of blood T cell repertoires in COVID-19. Assay used: immunoSEQ multiplex PCR; TCRdb lists only in-frame clones, some missing. The table lists 360,000 or so clones, under 90% of them singletons. The sample consisted of PBMCs or T cells enriched from blood (not recorded which). The receptors come from a woman in her twenties or thirties who had recovered from COVID-19.

This rearrangement joins TRBV5-1 to TRBJ2-5; 11 bases line up with TRBD2. The CDR3 sequence is 15 residues long. With 4 bases clipped from V and 4 bases from J, the junction kept 6 bases outside the gene matches. Germline V CDR1 and CDR2: SGHRS, YFSETQ. The CDR3 reads CASSPLAGGSETQYF. The CDR3 DNA reads as TGCGCCAGCAGCCCCCTAGCGGGAGGTTCAGAGACCCAGTACTTC.

The rearrangement uses TRBV27 and TRBJ2-7; the match to TRBD1 covers 7 bases. V lost 8 bases and J lost 3; bases outside the gene matches: 1. The CDR3 totals 11 residues. CDR1 is MNHEY, CDR2 SMNVEV, per germline (reference sequence). CDR3 sequence reads: CASRQGYEQYF. The DNA of the CDR3 is TGTGCCAGCCGACAGGGCTACGAGCAGTACTTC.

This clone has a single count. CDR3 in DNA: TGTGCCAGCAGCCAGAGGACAGTACATGGAACTTCCTACACCTTC. Its protein is CASSQRTVHGTSYTF. The chain has TRBV3-1 (or the pseudogene TRBV3-2) and TRBJ1-2; a weak D match, TRBD1 (6 bases). V gave up 3 bases and J gave up 10 bases, with 21 bases separating them. CDR3 length: 15 residues. CDR1 and CDR2 from the germline V gene are LGHDT and YNNKEL (reference sequence).

The chain recombines TRBV27 with TRBJ2-5, with TRBD2 as a possible D gene (6 bases). Per the germline V gene, CDR1 is MNHEY and CDR2 is SMNVEV (reference sequence). The germline V and J ends were trimmed by 8 bases and 9 bases, with 22 bases remaining between them. The CDR3 spans 14 residues. CDR3 nucleotide sequence: TGTGCCAGCGCCCCTGGGACTGCCCTGGGGGCCCAGTACTTC. It translates to CASAPGTALGAQYF.

V usage is TRBV6-5 and J usage is TRBJ1-2; 7 nucleotides match TRBD1. This CDR3 spans 14 amino acids. V gave up 8 bases and J gave up 0 bases; unmatched junction bases: 6. The V gene's germline CDR1 is MNHEY and CDR2 SVGAGI. CDR3 DNA: TGTGCCAGCCGACAGGGTGCCTCTAACTATGGCTACACCTTC. Its translation: CASRQGASNYGYTF.